These 16 T cell receptor beta chains share one sample of origin, sequenced in a study of cytomegalovirus exposure and HLA in healthy donors. The PCR had 60 Vbeta and 13 Jbeta primers. Some clones are missing from TCRdb's copy, which holds only in-frame ones; the method was immunoSEQ multiplex PCR. This table has around 140,000 clones, around 80% appearing once. Specimen: PBMCs. The receptors derive from a young man in good health and CMV-seropositive.

The V call is TRBV9, the J call TRBJ2-1; D is uncertain. Germline V gives CDR1 SGDLS, CDR2 YYNGEE. The CDR3 runs 14 residues. Trimming shortened V by 0 bases and J by 7 bases, and 11 bases separated the two germline ends. CDR3 in amino acids: CASSVGVTVNEQFF. CDR3 nucleotide sequence: TGTGCCAGCAGCGTAGGCGTCACCGTTAATGAGCAGTTCTTC.

The rearrangement joins TRBV7-9 to TRBJ2-2; 10 positions agree with TRBD1. The CDR3 totals 17 residues. Germline V gene sequence: CDR1 SEHNR, CDR2 FQNEAQ (reference sequence). Trimming removed 1 base from V and 3 bases from J; junction bases left unmatched: 5. Here the CDR3 reads CASSLGEDRGDTGELFF. The CDR3 region has the DNA TGTGCCAGCAGCTTAGGGGAGGACAGGGGGGACACCGGGGAGCTGTTTTTT.

For this clone: Other nucleotide sequences from this sample produce the same CDR3. This rearrangement joins TRBV2 to TRBJ2-3, with D possibly being TRBD2 (5 bases). The germline V gene encodes CDR1 SNHLY and CDR2 FYNNEI. The length of the CDR3 is 15 residues. With 6 bases removed from V and 0 bases from J, the gap between germline ends came to 13 bases. The CDR3 nucleotides are TGTGCCAGCAGCAAGCTAGCAACTAGCACAGATACGCAGTATTTT. Translating gives CASSKLATSTDTQYF.

This clone was seen only a few times. The chain combines TRBV6-5 with TRBJ1-1; D might be TRBD1 (6 bases). The germline V and J ends were trimmed by 9 bases and 10 bases, with 21 bases remaining between them. The CDR3 consists of 13 residues. Per the germline V gene, CDR1 is MNHEY and CDR2 is SVGAGI. The CDR3: CASKTTGDKGAFF. Here the CDR3 DNA reads TGTGCCAGTAAGACGACAGGAGACAAGGGAGCTTTCTTT.

The chain links TRBV5-1 to TRBJ2-1; 8 bases agree with TRBD1. The CDR3 has 16 amino acids. The trim removed 6 bases at V and 2 bases at J, leaving 10 bases unmatched. Germline CDR1 and CDR2: SGHRS and YFSETQ. The CDR3 DNA reads as TGCGCCAGCACCTACAAAGCACAGGGGGCCTACAATGAGCAGTTCTTC. Translated, it gives CASTYKAQGAYNEQFF.

This sequence joins TRBV25-1 and TRBJ1-2, with D unclear. This CDR3 is 16 amino acids long. In germline, CDR1 is MGHDK, CDR2 SYGVNS. The V and J ends lost 3 bases and 4 bases respectively, with 18 bases between them. The CDR3 sequence: CASSEFDTATSYGYTF. In DNA, the CDR3 is TGTGCCAGCAGTGAGTTCGACACAGCCACCTCCTATGGCTACACCTTC.

In the case of this clone: Relative to the germline gene, one junction end is altered; a read error may explain this. This chain uses TRBV7-9 with TRBJ2-5; 7 bases are a match to TRBD1. The CDR3 is made up of 16 amino acids. Germline CDR1 and CDR2: SEHNR and FQNEAQ (reference sequence). CDR3 DNA: TGTGCCAGCAGCTTGCGGCAACGACAGGGCCAAGAGGCCCAGTACTTC. This translates into CASSLRQRQGQEAQYF.

J is TRBJ2-2 and V is TRBV11-3; 14 bases are a match to TRBD2. Germline trimming cut 5 bases from V and 5 bases from J; bases unmatched to any gene: 7. The CDR3 is made up of 17 amino acids. CDR1 and CDR2 (germline): SGHNT, YENEEA. CDR3 coding DNA: TGTGCCAGCAGCGCCGGGACTAGCGGGAGAAAAACCGGGGAGCTGTTTTTT. Translating it yields CASSAGTSGRKTGELFF. The entire variable domain, with the rest obtained from reference TRBV11-3 and TRBJ2-2, is as follows: EAGVVQSPRYKIIEKKQPVAFWCNPISGHNTLYWYLQNLGQGPELLIRYENEEAVDDSQLPKDRFSAERLKGVDSTLKIQPAELGDSAVYLCASSAGTSGRKTGELFFGEGSRLTVL.

This clone has just one count. One end of the junction does not line up with germline, which may come from a read error. This chain links TRBV28 with TRBJ2-3, with D perhaps TRBD1 (6 bases). CDR1 is MDHEN, CDR2 SYDVKM, per germline. The CDR3 is 12 amino acids. The CDR3 coding sequence is TGTGCCGGCAGTCCAGGGGCAGATACGCAGTATTTT. Its translation is CAGSPGADTQYF.

This clone has at least ten counts. CDR3 DNA: TGTGCCAGCAGCTTACGAGGGACAGGCGGAAACATTCAGTACTTC. It codes for CASSLRGTGGNIQYF. The chain uses TRBV11-3 and TRBJ2-4; TRBD1 matches 8 bases. Germline CDR1 SGHNT, CDR2 YENEEA. V shed 2 bases and J 6 bases; nucleotides not matched to a gene: 6. The CDR3 runs to 15 residues.

In its sample, this clone was seen a few times. The chain joins TRBV27 to TRBJ1-5; the D gene is possibly TRBD1 (6 bases). Trimming pared 2 bases from V and 4 bases from J, leaving 9 bases between. This CDR3 is 14 amino acids long. Germline CDR1 MNHEY, CDR2 SMNVEV (reference sequence). The CDR3 loop reads CASSLSGQNQPQHF. Here the CDR3 DNA reads TGTGCCAGCAGTTTAAGCGGACAGAATCAGCCCCAGCATTTT.

The rearrangement links TRBV6-6 to TRBJ1-1; 7 bases align to TRBD1. Germline values: CDR1 MNHNY, CDR2 SVGAGI (reference sequence). Trimming at V came to 5 bases and at J to 11 bases, leaving 14 bases not matched to a gene. CDR3 length: 14 amino acids. In nucleotides, the CDR3 is TGTGCCAGCAGTCTCGGACAGGCCGAACGCTGGGCTTTCTTT. It encodes CASSLGQAERWAFF.

V is TRBV5-1 and J is TRBJ2-1; 7 bases are shared with TRBD2. Germline trimming cut 1 base from V and 2 bases from J; bases unmatched to any gene: 0. Germline CDR1 is SGHRS and CDR2 is YFSETQ. This CDR3 has 14 amino acids. The CDR3 is CASSLTSAYNEQFF. Written as DNA, the CDR3 is TGCGCCAGCAGCTTGACTAGCGCCTACAATGAGCAGTTCTTC.

The J gene is TRBJ2-5, the V gene TRBV18; no firm D call. The CDR3 consists of 14 residues. The ends were cut back, 4 bases at V and 2 bases at J, with 11 bases in the middle. From germline, CDR1 is KGHSH and CDR2 LQKENI. CDR3 nucleotide sequence: TGTGCCAGCTCACAAACGGCGGTTCAAGAGACCCAGTACTTC. Its protein is CASSQTAVQETQYF.

The genes are TRBV27 and TRBJ2-7; TRBD2 aligns across 11 bases. In germline, CDR1 is MNHEY, CDR2 SMNVEV (reference sequence). With 2 bases clipped from V and 2 bases from J, the junction kept 5 bases outside the gene matches. This CDR3 has 16 residues. Here the CDR3 reads CASSLGLAGGTYEQYF. In nucleotides, the CDR3 is TGTGCCAGCAGTTTAGGGCTAGCGGGAGGAACCTACGAGCAGTACTTC.

The chain links TRBV19 to TRBJ1-1, with D tentatively TRBD1 (5 bases). The germline V gene encodes CDR1 LNHDA and CDR2 SQIVND (reference sequence). The CDR3 has 13 amino acids. V shed 3 bases and J shed 1 base, with 6 bases lying between them. CDR3 sequence (DNA): TGTGCCAGTAGTATGACAGCGAACACTGAAGCTTTCTTT. It is translated as CASSMTANTEAFF.